Below, 11 T cell receptor beta chains from the same sample are listed, as sequenced in a study of cytomegalovirus exposure and HLA in healthy donors. The PCR used 60 Vbeta and 13 Jbeta primers. Profiling relied on immunoSEQ multiplex PCR, and the TCRdb table lists in-frame clones only, not all of them. The table shows some 150,000 clones, with roughly 70% occurring only once. Source material: PBMCs. The receptors were sampled from a man aged 50 to 60 in good health and CMV-seropositive.

The rearrangement links TRBV11-1 to TRBJ1-2; possibly TRBD1 for D (6 bases). CDR1 and CDR2 (germline): SGHAT, FQDESV (reference sequence). This CDR3 has 13 residues. Between the trimmed V and J ends, which lost 4 bases and 3 bases, there was a span of 9 bases. The CDR3 is CASSSEGDYGYTF. CDR3 bases: TGTGCCAGCAGCTCCGAGGGGGACTATGGCTACACCTTC.

The CDR3 DNA is TGTGCCAGCAGTGGAGGGACAGGGGGCACAGATACGCAGTATTTT. Protein sequence: CASSGGTGGTDTQYF. This rearrangement joins TRBV6-4 to TRBJ2-3, with 10 bases that match TRBD1. V shed 4 bases and J 1 base; nucleotides not matched to a gene: 2. Germline V CDR1 and CDR2: MRHNA, SNTAGT. This CDR3 is built from 15 residues.

This clone was seen more than once but under ten times. The chain recombines TRBV9 with TRBJ1-2; maybe TRBD1 (5 bases). This CDR3 comprises 16 residues. V was clipped by 0 bases and J by 1 base, with 13 bases between them. CDR1 and CDR2 from the germline V gene are SGDLS and YYNGEE. For the CDR3, the DNA is TGTGCCAGCAGCGTAGAAGGGACTCGGCGTAACTATGGCTACACCTTC. Translation gives CASSVEGTRRNYGYTF.

The rearrangement links TRBV20-1 to TRBJ1-4; D not certain. Between the trimmed V and J ends, which lost 5 bases and 8 bases, there was a span of 9 bases. This CDR3 is 11 amino acids long. Germline CDR1 is DFQATT and CDR2 is SNEGSKA (reference sequence). As DNA, the CDR3 is TGCAGTGCTCAGACAAGGGAAAAACTGTTTTTT. Amino acid sequence: CSAQTREKLFF.

The chain recombines TRBV2 with TRBJ2-3; D possibly corresponds to TRBD2 (6 bases). V lost 6 bases and J 4 bases, leaving 14 bases between the germline ends. Germline V gives CDR1 SNHLY, CDR2 FYNNEI. The CDR3 runs 14 residues. Here the CDR3 DNA reads TGTGCCAGCAGATTGCCGGGAGTGTCAGATACGCAGTATTTT. Protein sequence: CASRLPGVSDTQYF.

V and J are TRBV11-3 and TRBJ2-5; 7 nucleotides agree with TRBD1. Per germline, CDR1 SGHNT and CDR2 YENEEA. V was clipped by 4 bases and J by 0 bases; unmatched bases: 11. This CDR3 is built from 17 residues. The CDR3 sequence is CASSSTGQRGYQETQYF. The CDR3 nucleotides are TGTGCCAGCAGCTCGACAGGGCAAAGAGGATACCAAGAGACCCAGTACTTC.

The rearrangement uses TRBV19 and TRBJ1-1; 11 bases line up with TRBD1. The CDR3 runs to 16 residues. Germline V CDR1 and CDR2: LNHDA, SQIVND (reference sequence). V lost 1 base, J lost 4 bases, and 5 bases stayed unmatched. The CDR3 DNA sequence: TGTGCCAGTAGTATAGGGGGACAGGGGGGCGCCACTGAAGCTTTCTTT. Its protein is CASSIGGQGGATEAFF.

V gene TRBV9 combines with J gene TRBJ2-5; D might be TRBD1 (6 bases). The J call could be wrong; TRBJ2-7 is a better fit for the DNA end. The length of the CDR3 is 14 residues. The germline gives CDR1 SGDLS, CDR2 YYNGEE. The CDR3 reads CASSVGDTPYEQYF. The CDR3 DNA reads TGTGCCAGCAGCGTTGGGGACACCCCCTACGAGCAGTACTTC.

The chain has TRBV9 and TRBJ2-2, with TRBD1 matching 7 bases. Losses at the gene ends were 4 bases for V and 1 base for J; bases not matched to a gene: 4. Germline CDR1 is SGDLS and CDR2 is YYNGEE. The CDR3 extends over 15 amino acids. CDR3 amino acids: CASSPRTGNTGELFF. CDR3 nucleotide sequence: TGTGCCAGCAGCCCCCGGACAGGGAACACCGGGGAGCTGTTTTTT.

This clone was seen only once. V and J are TRBV7-6 and TRBJ2-3, with D possibly being TRBD1 (6 bases). Per the germline V gene, CDR1 is SGHVS and CDR2 is FNYEAQ. V was pared by 4 bases and J by 0 bases, with 17 bases between. The CDR3 loop spans 17 amino acids. This CDR3 reads CASSSYNRDGSTDTQYF. The CDR3 bases are TGTGCCAGCAGCTCCTATAACAGGGACGGGAGCACAGATACGCAGTATTTT.

The CDR3 here is CASSLGLLSSYEQYF. The CDR3, as DNA: TGTGCCAGCAGTCTCGGACTCCTGAGCTCCTACGAGCAGTACTTC. This chain uses TRBV14 with TRBJ2-7; possible D gene TRBD2, 5 bases. The V gene lost 6 bases and the J gene lost 0 bases, with 15 bases spanning the gap. This CDR3 is 15 amino acids long. The germline V gene has CDR1 SGHDN and CDR2 FVKESK. Together with reference TRBV14 and TRBJ2-7, the CDR3 gives the full variable domain: EAGVTQFPSHSVIEKGQTVTLRCDPISGHDNLYWYRRVMGKEIKFLLHFVKESKQDESGMPNNRFLAERTGGTYSTLKVQPAELEDSGVYFCASSLGLLSSYEQYFGPGTRLTVT.